A single sample gave rise to the 23 T cell receptor beta chains below, sequenced in a study of control samples from healthy donors and cancer patients. Some clones are missing from TCRdb's copy, which holds only in-frame ones; the method was immunoSEQ multiplex PCR. The table includes approximately 30,000 clones, roughly 94% detected once. The sample taken for sequencing was blood. The source of these receptors is a man aged 60 to 75 in good health.

This chain links TRBV5-6 with TRBJ1-2, with a tentative D call TRBD1 (5 bases). Looked up from germline, CDR1 is SGHDT and CDR2 is YYEEEE. The CDR3 is 15 amino acids. V was shortened by 1 base and J by 4 bases, with 14 bases between the two germline ends. As DNA, the CDR3 is TGTGCCAGCAGCTTGAGAGGCAGGGAAGTCTATGGCTACACCTTC. It is translated as CASSLRGREVYGYTF.

This chain joins TRBV19 and TRBJ1-6; D ambiguous. This CDR3 spans 16 amino acids. Between the trimmed V and J ends, which lost 2 bases and 3 bases, there was a span of 11 bases. Germline V gene sequence: CDR1 LNHDA, CDR2 SQIVND (reference sequence). The CDR3 protein is CASSIKDSYYNSPLHF. CDR3 in DNA: TGTGCCAGTAGTATAAAGGACTCCTACTATAATTCACCCCTCCACTTT. Based on the CDR3 plus reference TRBV19 and TRBJ1-6, the full variable domain is DGGITQSPKYLFRKEGQNVTLSCEQNLNHDAMYWYRQDPGQGLRLIYYSQIVNDFQKGDIAEGYSVSREKKESFPLTVTSAQKNPTAFYLCASSIKDSYYNSPLHFGNGTRLTVT.

The chain uses TRBV2 and TRBJ2-5, with a weak D call TRBD1 (5 bases). The CDR3 extends over 13 amino acids. Germline values: CDR1 SNHLY, CDR2 FYNNEI. Trimming took 7 bases from V and 6 from J, leaving 15 bases between them. Written as DNA, the CDR3 is TGTGCCAGCACTATGTCCATGGGGCAGACCCAGTACTTC. The encoded protein is CASTMSMGQTQYF.

V usage is TRBV12-5 and J usage is TRBJ2-2; D possibly matches TRBD1 or TRBD2 (5 bases each). Germline assignment: CDR1 LGHNT and CDR2 FRNRAP. CDR3 length: 13 amino acids. Trimming removed 6 bases at V and 4 bases at J, with 9 bases between. The CDR3 here is CASGPGTTGELFF. CDR3 in DNA: TGTGCTAGTGGCCCCGGGACCACCGGGGAGCTGTTTTTT.

The chain recombines TRBV19 with TRBJ2-7; 10 bases map to TRBD1. Germline loops: CDR1 LNHDA, CDR2 SQIVND (reference sequence). The CDR3 contains 14 residues. V was clipped by 6 bases and J by 2 bases; unmatched bases: 4. The CDR3 here is CASSRDRGTYEQYF. CDR3 sequence (DNA): TGTGCCAGTAGCCGGGACAGGGGTACCTACGAGCAGTACTTC.

This chain connects TRBV18 to TRBJ1-3; D is uncertain. Germline CDR1 is KGHSH and CDR2 is LQKENI. The CDR3 extends over 16 amino acids. Trimming pared 2 bases from V and 0 bases from J, leaving 11 bases between. This CDR3 is CASSPMVGSSGNTIYF. The CDR3 DNA reads TGTGCCAGCTCACCAATGGTGGGCTCCTCTGGAAACACCATATATTTT.

Here the CDR3 reads CASSPRPNMNTEAFF. The CDR3 DNA follows: TGTGCCAGCTCACCACGGCCGAATATGAACACTGAAGCTTTCTTT. This chain links TRBV18 with TRBJ1-1; D gene unclear. The CDR3 totals 15 residues. The V gene lost 1 base and the J gene lost 0 bases, with 9 bases spanning the gap. The germline V gene encodes CDR1 KGHSH and CDR2 LQKENI.

This chain connects TRBV7-8 to TRBJ2-1; 8 bases match TRBD1. Germline V gene data show CDR1 as SGHVS and CDR2 as FQNEAQ. The junction had 8 bases not matched to a gene; V was cut back by 5 bases and J by 5 bases. The CDR3 has 15 amino acids. DNA of the CDR3: TGTGCCAGCAGCCCGAGGACAGGGAACCACAATGAGCAGTTCTTC. It translates to CASSPRTGNHNEQFF. Combining the CDR3 with reference TRBV7-8 and TRBJ2-1 gives the whole variable domain GAGVSQSPRYKVAKRGQDVALRCDPISGHVSLFWYQQALGQGPEFLTYFQNEAQLDKSGLPSDRFFAERPEGSVSTLKIQRTQQEDSAVYLCASSPRTGNHNEQFFGPGTRLTVL.

The CDR3 is CASSHNRGQETQYF. CDR3 DNA: TGTGCCAGCAGTCATAACAGGGGGCAAGAGACCCAGTACTTC. V usage is TRBV2 and J usage is TRBJ2-5; 8 bases are a match to TRBD1. Germline V CDR1 and CDR2: SNHLY, FYNNEI. The CDR3 covers 14 residues. Trimming took 5 bases from V and 2 from J; bases not matched to a gene: 4.

CDR3 sequence: CASSLGPGNQPQHF. The CDR3 coding sequence is TGTGCCAGCAGTTTAGGGCCGGGAAATCAGCCCCAGCATTTT. This chain connects TRBV27 to TRBJ1-5; D is unclear. Trimming pared 2 bases from V and 4 bases from J, leaving 9 bases between. The CDR3 extends over 14 amino acids. CDR1 is MNHEY and CDR2 is SMNVEV in the germline V gene (reference sequence).

The CDR3 loop is CASSWTWEYEQYF. CDR3 nucleotides: TGTGCCAGCAGTTGGACTTGGGAATACGAGCAGTACTTC. This chain connects TRBV28 to TRBJ2-7, with D perhaps matching TRBD2 (5 bases). V was trimmed by 4 bases and J by 4 bases, leaving 11 bases between them. Germline loops: CDR1 MDHEN, CDR2 SYDVKM. The CDR3 has 13 residues.

The rearrangement links TRBV14 to TRBJ2-1, with TRBD2 matching 11 bases. The CDR3 is made up of 16 amino acids. Trimming removed 9 bases from V and 2 bases from J; junction bases left unmatched: 9. Germline CDR1 and CDR2: SGHDN and FVKESK. DNA for the CDR3: TGTGCCAGTAAGCATAATAGCGGGGGGGCCTACAATGAGCAGTTCTTC. It encodes CASKHNSGGAYNEQFF.

The chain carries TRBV9 and TRBJ2-5, with D tentatively TRBD2 (7 bases). The ends were cut back, 0 bases at V and 5 bases at J, with 14 bases in the middle. Looked up from germline, CDR1 is SGDLS and CDR2 is YYNGEE. The CDR3 has 15 residues. The CDR3 reads CASSVGGGPRETQYF. In DNA, the CDR3 is TGTGCCAGCAGCGTAGGGGGGGGGCCCCGGGAGACCCAGTACTTC. Variable domain in full (rest from reference TRBV9 and TRBJ2-5): DSGVTQTPKHLITATGQRVTLRCSPRSGDLSVYWYQQSLDQGLQFLIQYYNGEERAKGNILERFSAQQFPDLHSELNLSSLELGDSALYFCASSVGGGPRETQYFGPGTRLLVL.

This rearrangement joins TRBV4-3 to TRBJ1-4; unclear D gene. The V gene's germline CDR1 is LGHNA and CDR2 YSLEER. The V and J ends lost 1 base and 0 bases respectively, with 3 bases between them. The CDR3 length is 14 residues. CDR3 residues: CASSQGTTNEKLFF. In DNA, the CDR3 is TGCGCCAGCAGCCAAGGTACAACTAATGAAAAACTGTTTTTT.

This sequence joins TRBV6-4 and TRBJ2-7; TRBD1 agrees at 7 bases. V lost 5 bases and J lost 2; bases outside the gene matches: 9. Germline V gives CDR1 MRHNA, CDR2 SNTAGT. The CDR3 is made up of 15 amino acids. The CDR3 reads CASSPTSTGTYEQYF. The CDR3, as DNA: TGTGCCAGCAGTCCTACTTCGACAGGGACCTACGAGCAGTACTTC.

This clone was observed once. The chain carries TRBV28 and TRBJ1-2, with D perhaps matching TRBD1 (6 bases). Trimming stripped 7 bases from V and 6 bases from J, with 12 bases between. This CDR3 contains 12 residues. Germline V lookup: CDR1 MDHEN, CDR2 SYDVKM. The CDR3: CASIGGVDGYTF. The CDR3 nucleotides are TGTGCCAGCATAGGGGGGGTCGATGGCTACACCTTC.

The rearrangement joins TRBV6-1 to TRBJ1-3; weak D call: TRBD1 (6 bases). This CDR3 region has 17 residues. V was cut by 2 bases and J by 8 bases, with 22 bases left in between. Germline V lookup: CDR1 MNHNS, CDR2 SASEGT. CDR3 bases: TGTGCCAGCAGTGAATTTAGTTTGAGGGACCCAGGGGACACCATATATTTT. This gives the protein CASSEFSLRDPGDTIYF.

The rearrangement links TRBV6-5 to TRBJ1-2; D unclear. Trimming stripped 10 bases from V and 3 bases from J, with 6 bases between. The CDR3 is 10 amino acids. The germline V gene has CDR1 MNHEY and CDR2 SVGAGI. The CDR3: CATSHYGYTF. In DNA form, the CDR3 reads TGTGCCACGTCCCACTATGGCTACACCTTC.

The chain joins TRBV4-1 to TRBJ2-7, with TRBD1 as a possible D gene (6 bases). Germline lookup yields CDR1 MGHRA and CDR2 YSYEKL. CDR3 length equals 15 residues. V was cut by 1 base and J by 4 bases, with 14 bases left in between. Written as DNA, the CDR3 is TGCGCCAGCAGCCAAGGAGCAGGGGTTGGTTACGAGCAGTACTTC. This encodes CASSQGAGVGYEQYF.

In this sample, this clone turned up once. V usage is TRBV24-1 and J usage is TRBJ1-5; D remains ambiguous. Germline-derived CDR1 and CDR2 are KGHDR and SFDVKD. CDR3 size: 14 residues. V was shortened by 3 bases and J by 6 bases, with 11 bases between the two germline ends. The CDR3 reads CATSDITRSQPQHF. CDR3 sequence (DNA): TGTGCCACCAGTGATATTACACGGAGTCAGCCCCAGCATTTT.

The chain employs TRBV6-1 and TRBJ1-2; TRBD1 is a possible D gene (5 bases). Trimming stripped 4 bases from V and 3 bases from J, with 18 bases between. Germline CDR1 is MNHNS and CDR2 is SASEGT. The CDR3 totals 16 residues. The CDR3 loop is CASSGGIRPAHYGYTF. In DNA form, the CDR3 reads TGTGCCAGCAGTGGGGGGATCAGACCTGCTCACTATGGCTACACCTTC.

The chain uses TRBV12-3 or TRBV12-4 and TRBJ1-3; D is unclear. This CDR3 comprises 13 residues. V was pared by 6 bases and J by 5 bases, with 11 bases between. CDR3 bases: TGTGCCAGCAGAACCGGACTGAGAAACACCATATATTTT. The encoded protein is CASRTGLRNTIYF.

The CDR3 DNA follows: TGCGCCAGCAGCTTGGGAAGGGGGGCTAACACTGAAGCTTTCTTT. Translation gives CASSLGRGANTEAFF. The V gene is TRBV5-1, the J gene TRBJ1-1; D possibly corresponds to TRBD1 (6 bases). V gave up 0 bases and J gave up 2 bases, with 11 bases separating them. This CDR3 spans 15 amino acids. From germline, CDR1 is SGHRS and CDR2 YFSETQ.